The clone carrying this TCR beta chain has more than one count but fewer than ten. Its antigen is undetermined. This record comes from a study of CD8+ T cells in alopecia areata. Findings of the study overall: With tofacitinib ongoing, many expanded lesional clones persisted in both scalp and blood.

Noted treatment: oral pan-JAK inhibitor, 5-10 mg twice daily. Peripheral blood and lesional scalp punch biopsies were taken from alopecia areata patients. As the sequencing template, cDNA was produced by extracting RNA and reverse transcribing it. Some clones are missing from TCRdb's copy, which holds only in-frame ones; the method was immunoSEQ multiplex PCR. The sample records over 120,000 clones, nearly 55% being singletons. This CDR3 has 14 residues. V was cut by 4 bases and J by 0 bases, with 12 bases left in between. Germline CDR1 reads GTSNPN; CDR2 reads SVGIG (reference sequence). Specimen: CD8+ T cells sorted from blood, collected at week 4, from a patient treated with tofacitinib. This chain connects TRBV30 to TRBJ1-2; D perhaps matches TRBD1 (6 bases). This receptor was identified in a human donor with alopecia areata. For the CDR3, the DNA is TGTGCCTGGAACCAGGGGTTGACTAACTATGGCTACACCTTC. Translation gives CAWNQGLTNYGYTF.